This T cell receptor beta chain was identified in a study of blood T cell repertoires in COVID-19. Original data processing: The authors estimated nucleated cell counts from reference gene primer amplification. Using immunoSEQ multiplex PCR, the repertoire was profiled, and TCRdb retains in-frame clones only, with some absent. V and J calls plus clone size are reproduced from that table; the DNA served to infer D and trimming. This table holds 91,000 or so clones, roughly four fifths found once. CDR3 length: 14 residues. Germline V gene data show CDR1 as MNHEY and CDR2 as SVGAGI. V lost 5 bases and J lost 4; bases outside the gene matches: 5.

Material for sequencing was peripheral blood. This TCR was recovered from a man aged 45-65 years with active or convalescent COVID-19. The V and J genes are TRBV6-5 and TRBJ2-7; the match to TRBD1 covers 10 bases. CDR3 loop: CASSQGQGFYEQYF. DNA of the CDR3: TGTGCCAGCAGTCAGGGACAGGGGTTTTACGAGCAGTACTTC.